What follows is one TCR beta chain and its context. Antigen: not known. The CDR3 runs 14 residues. CDR1 is SGHDT, CDR2 YYEEEE, per germline. The V gene end was trimmed by 2 bases and the J gene end by 4 bases; junction bases not matched to a gene: 1. Libraries were prepared by immunoSEQ multiplex PCR; TCRdb keeps only in-frame clonotypes and omits some of them. This sample yields roughly 13,000 clones, of which approximately 84% are seen a single time; roughly 8.6% belongs to the top ten. The record originates from a study of graft-versus-host responses after intestinal transplantation. Study overall: Multivisceral, liver-intestinal, or isolated intestinal grafts were transplanted into recipients. Anti-thymocyte globulin served as induction for all recipients, who then took tacrolimus and steroids for around 3 years. Study findings and constraints: Early post-transplant declines in HvG were associated with peak levels of circulating GvH clones. Detected in recipient marrow were GvH clones, some of which were first observed in ileum or blood.

This clonotype was sampled from a human patient who received an intestinal transplant, so some T cells may come from the graft donor. The V and J genes are TRBV5-6 and TRBJ1-4; 8 positions agree with TRBD1. Here the sequenced sample was PBMCs, taken roughly 310 days after intestinal transplant. CDR3 loop: CASSFRGLNEKLFF. As DNA, the CDR3 is TGTGCCAGCAGCTTCAGGGGGCTTAATGAAAAACTGTTTTTT.